The 13 T cell receptor beta chains reported below all come from one sample, sequenced in a study of blood T cell repertoires in COVID-19. The repertoire was sequenced with immunoSEQ multiplex PCR; TCRdb's copy has only in-frame clones and lacks some. The sample carries some 49,000 clones, roughly 79% recorded once. The source material was peripheral blood. Receptors were obtained from a woman older than 75 with COVID-19, enrolled during active disease.

This chain links TRBV9 with TRBJ2-3; 8 nucleotides line up with TRBD2. The V gene end was trimmed by 4 bases and the J gene end by 0 bases; junction bases not matched to a gene: 19. Germline V gene data show CDR1 as SGDLS and CDR2 as YYNGEE. CDR3 length: 20 residues. CDR3 amino acids: CASSPFPIAGSRSSTDTQYF. Written as DNA, the CDR3 is TGTGCCAGCAGCCCCTTTCCGATAGCGGGGAGCCGATCTAGCACAGATACGCAGTATTTT.

The chain has TRBV7-3 and TRBJ1-1; D gene ambiguous. The germline gives CDR1 SGHTA, CDR2 FQGTGA. Trimming left V 5 bases short and J 5 bases short, with 12 bases between. The CDR3 is made up of 13 amino acids. The CDR3 loop is CASSLSRVTEAFF. Here the CDR3 DNA reads TGTGCCAGCAGCCTGTCCCGGGTGACTGAAGCTTTCTTT.

This chain uses TRBV28 with TRBJ1-2; 9 bases are a match to TRBD1. Germline lookup yields CDR1 MDHEN and CDR2 SYDVKM. CDR3 length: 16 residues. J lost 3 bases, V lost 8 bases, and 13 bases had no gene match. The CDR3: CASQNLPGQGDYGYTF. As DNA, the CDR3 is TGTGCCAGCCAAAATCTCCCGGGACAGGGTGACTATGGCTACACCTTC.

The CDR3 nucleotides read TGTGCCAGCAGCCCCAGACAGGCCCGCTCCTATAATTCACCCCTCCACTTT. Translated: CASSPRQARSYNSPLHF. This sequence joins TRBV7-9 and TRBJ1-6, with D perhaps matching TRBD1 (6 bases). V was trimmed by 5 bases and J by 0 bases, leaving 14 bases between them. The CDR3 spans 17 residues. Germline V lookup: CDR1 SEHNR, CDR2 FQNEAQ (reference sequence).

The chain employs TRBV3-1 (or the pseudogene TRBV3-2) and TRBJ2-2; 7 positions match TRBD1. Germline trimming cut 3 bases from V and 4 bases from J; bases unmatched to any gene: 8. Germline V lookup: CDR1 LGHDT, CDR2 YNNKEL (reference sequence). The length of the CDR3 is 16 residues. CDR3: CASSHRTGAVTGELFF. The CDR3, as DNA: TGTGCCAGCAGCCACCGGACAGGCGCGGTCACCGGGGAGCTGTTTTTT.

The chain employs TRBV4-1 and TRBJ2-7; D not certain. The germline gives CDR1 MGHRA, CDR2 YSYEKL. The V and J ends lost 4 bases and 0 bases respectively, with 7 bases between them. The CDR3 loop spans 13 amino acids. The CDR3 reads CASSPGFSYEQYF. CDR3 nucleotides: TGCGCCAGCAGCCCGGGTTTCTCCTACGAGCAGTACTTC.

The rearrangement uses TRBV7-9 and TRBJ1-2; 7 bases agree with TRBD1. CDR1 is SEHNR and CDR2 is FQNEAQ in the germline V gene (reference sequence). With 2 bases clipped from V and 7 bases from J, the junction kept 1 base outside the gene matches. CDR3 length equals 12 residues. CDR3 DNA: TGTGCCAGCAGCTTAACAGGGGTTGGCTACACCTTC. Amino acid sequence: CASSLTGVGYTF.

The rearrangement links TRBV30 to TRBJ2-7, with D tentatively TRBD1 (6 bases). V was trimmed by 1 base and J by 6 bases, leaving 13 bases between them. The CDR3 totals 13 residues. Germline-derived CDR1 and CDR2 are GTSNPN and SVGIG (reference sequence). CDR3 in amino acids: CAWSAQGPVEQYF. The CDR3 DNA reads TGTGCCTGGAGTGCCCAGGGGCCCGTCGAGCAGTACTTC. The whole variable domain, remainder taken from reference TRBV30 and TRBJ2-7, is SQTIHQWPATLVQPVGSPLSLECTVEGTSNPNLYWYRQAAGRGLQLLFYSVGIGQISSEVPQNLSASRPQDRQFILSSKKLLLSDSGFYLCAWSAQGPVEQYFGPGTRLTVT.

This clone occurred once. The gene calls are TRBV3-1 (or the pseudogene TRBV3-2) and TRBJ2-1; 8 bases align to TRBD2. This CDR3 region has 19 residues. V lost 0 bases and J lost 8; bases outside the gene matches: 18. CDR1 is LGHDT, CDR2 YNNKEL, per germline (reference sequence). CDR3 residues: CASSQDRRGSGSWGDEQFF. The CDR3 DNA follows: TGTGCCAGCAGCCAAGATCGGCGGGGGAGCGGGAGCTGGGGAGATGAGCAGTTCTTC.

The chain couples TRBV29-1 to TRBJ1-1; a weak D match, TRBD1 (5 bases). Per germline, CDR1 SQVTM and CDR2 ANQGSEA. Trimming removed 4 bases from V and 5 bases from J, with 8 bases in between. The CDR3 is 11 residues long. The chain's CDR3 is CSVGGGTEAFF. The CDR3 region has the DNA TGCAGCGTTGGGGGGGGAACTGAAGCTTTCTTT.

The chain joins TRBV19 to TRBJ2-3; 10 nucleotides line up with TRBD2. CDR1 and CDR2 (germline): LNHDA, SQIVND (reference sequence). CDR3 length: 15 residues. V trimming: 4 bases; J trimming: 4 bases; junction bases outside the gene matches: 5. For the CDR3, the DNA is TGTGCCAGTAGTAAGCTAGCGGGAGTCCCAGATACGCAGTATTTT. This sequence encodes CASSKLAGVPDTQYF.

The rearrangement joins TRBV7-8 to TRBJ2-5, with D tentatively TRBD2 (5 bases). There are 16 residues in the CDR3. V lost 4 bases and J lost 1, with 16 bases in between. Germline V gene sequence: CDR1 SGHVS, CDR2 FQNEAQ. The DNA of the CDR3 is TGTGCCAGCAGCTCTTACAGAGGGAGCAGCCAAGAGACCCAGTACTTC. Translation gives CASSSYRGSSQETQYF.

Only a few counts were recorded for this clone. This chain connects TRBV7-6 to TRBJ2-3; 8 positions agree with TRBD2. The CDR3 consists of 16 residues. After removal of 7 bases from V and 6 bases from J, the junction contained 15 bases not matched to a gene. Germline CDR1 reads SGHVS; CDR2 reads FNYEAQ. The CDR3 spells CASTYPSGSGSDTQYF. The CDR3 DNA follows: TGTGCCAGCACCTACCCCAGCGGGAGTGGTTCGGATACGCAGTATTTT.